Listed below are T cell receptor beta chains from one sample, sequenced in a study of T cells in Graves' hyperthyroidism and ophthalmopathy. Each CDR3 protein gets one entry after TCRdb re-called the multiplex PCR reads with MiXCR. The sample lists about 420,000 distinct CDR3 sequences, roughly 13% occurring once. Sequenced material: blood. These TCRs come from a woman aged 18-29 years with Graves' hyperthyroidism. The CDR3 runs from the conserved cysteine through the conserved F or W. D genes are given only for firm matches. Size is omitted from some rows. Given values are once, few, many or a class for expanded clones.

j_call clone_size d_call v_call cdr3_nt cdr3_aa
TRBJ2-7 many . TRBV4-2 TGTGCCAGCAGCCAAAAACTAGGGAACGATTACGAGCAGTACTTC CASSQKLGNDYEQYF
TRBJ2-2 . TRBD2 TRBV20-1 TGCAGTGCTAGAGATAAGCGGGAGGGTTCCCCCGGGGAGCTGTTTTTT CSARDKREGSPGELFF
TRBJ2-1 many TRBD2 TRBV7-9 TGTGCCAGCAGCTTACTTCTCCTCATTCATGGAGGACTAGCGAACCACAATGAGCAGTTCTTC CASSLLLLIHGGLANHNEQFF
TRBJ1-2 many TRBD1 TRBV6-1 TGTGCCAGCAGTGACGGACAGGAAGTGTATGGCTACACCTTC CASSDGQEVYGYTF
TRBJ2-7 many TRBD1 TRBV28 TGTGCCAGCAGTTTACTATCCCGGCTGGGGGCCAGGGGGCATTGGCAGTACTTC CASSLLSRLGARGHWQYF
TRBJ2-7 few . TRBV15 TGTGCCACCAGCAGAGTAGCCCGGGCCCCGGACGAGCAGTACTTC CATSRVARAPDEQYF
TRBJ2-4 many . TRBV7-2 TGTGCCAGCAGCTTGGCCCTTGGGTATACGAACATTCAGTACTTC CASSLALGYTNIQYF
TRBJ2-7 . TRBD2 TRBV11-2 TGTGCCAGCAGCTCCCCCTTAGTAGCGGGAGTTTACGAGCAGTACTTC CASSSPLVAGVYEQYF
TRBJ2-3 many TRBD2 TRBV5-1 TGCGCCAGCAGAGCGGGACGAACCACAGATACGCAGTATTTT CASRAGRTTDTQYF
TRBJ2-3 many TRBD2 TRBV7-8 TGTGCCTCGGTCAGAGCGGGAGGAAGGACAGATACGCAGTATTTT CASVRAGGRTDTQYF
TRBJ1-1 many . TRBV12-3/TRBV12-4 TGTGCCAGCAGCCAAGGTCCGCTTGGGGCTTTCTTT CASSQGPLGAFF
TRBJ2-1 few . TRBV29-1 TGCAGCGTTGAAGATGGTGGGAATGAGCAGTTCTTC CSVEDGGNEQFF
TRBJ2-5 many . TRBV7-6 TGTGCCAGCAGCTTAGACCTTAACTTTCAAGAGACCCAGTACTTC CASSLDLNFQETQYF
TRBJ2-5 many TRBD2 TRBV3-1 TGTGCCAGCAGCCCCGGGACTAGCGGACTCCAAGAGACCCAGTACTTC CASSPGTSGLQETQYF
TRBJ2-3 many . TRBV7-9 TGTGCCAGCAGCTTTTATGGCCCGGGTGGGGATACGCAGTATTTT CASSFYGPGGDTQYF
TRBJ2-3 . TRBD1 TRBV5-4 TGTGCCAGCAGCTTGGGGGACAGGGGGAGAAAGGCGCAGTATTTT CASSLGDRGRKAQYF
TRBJ2-1 . . TRBV11-1 TGTGCCAGCAGCTTAGATGCCGGTAATGAGCAGTTCTTC CASSLDAGNEQFF
TRBJ2-1 . TRBD2 TRBV20-1 TGCAGTGCTAGAGAACCGGGACTAGCGAGGGAGGAGCAGTTCTTC CSAREPGLAREEQFF
TRBJ2-1 many . TRBV12-3/TRBV12-4 TGTGCCAGCAGTTTGGGGGGAACAGCGGGTTACAATGAGCAGTTCTTC CASSLGGTAGYNEQFF
TRBJ2-1 many . TRBV5-4 TGTGCCAGCAGCCTATGGGGGGATGAGCAGTTCTTC CASSLWGDEQFF
TRBJ1-2 many . TRBV9 TGTGCCAGCAGCGTAGCTGGGGCGAGTAACTATGGCTACACCTTC CASSVAGASNYGYTF
TRBJ2-2 . TRBD2 TRBV30 TGTGCCTGGAGTGTGCTAGCGGTGAACACCGGGGAGCTGTTTTTT CAWSVLAVNTGELFF
TRBJ2-7 few TRBD2 TRBV5-1 TGCGCCAGCAGCCCGGGACTAGCGGGAGGTCCGAGCTCCTACGAGCAGTACTTC CASSPGLAGGPSSYEQYF
TRBJ2-7 many . TRBV12-3/TRBV12-4 TGTGCCAGTTCAGCCTATTACTACGAGCAGTACTTC CASSAYYYEQYF
TRBJ2-3 many . TRBV20-1 TGCAGTGCTAGAGATAGTAAGCGGGTCACAGATACGCAGTATTTT CSARDSKRVTDTQYF
TRBJ1-2 few . TRBV28 TGTGCCAGCAACCCCAGGACCCGGGGCTATGGCCACACCTTC CASNPRTRGYGHTF
TRBJ2-7 . TRBD2 TRBV6-1 TGTGCCAGCAGTCTAGCGGGGGGTAGCGACGAGCAGTACTTC CASSLAGGSDEQYF
TRBJ1-1 many . TRBV5-6 TGTGCCAGCAGCTTGTTCGCCCTACAGTCGAACACTGAAGCTTTCTTT CASSLFALQSNTEAFF
TRBJ2-1 . . TRBV7-6 TGTGCCAGCAGCTTAGGTGGGATAGGCCTTTACAATGAGCAGTTCTTC CASSLGGIGLYNEQFF
TRBJ1-4 . TRBD1 TRBV10-3 TGTGCCATCAGGGACAGGTTAGATAATGAAAAACTGTTTTTT CAIRDRLDNEKLFF
TRBJ1-2 many . TRBV20-1 TGCAGTGCTAGAGGCGGCCGATCCGGGCAGGGCGCTGGCTACACCTTC CSARGGRSGQGAGYTF
TRBJ1-1 few . TRBV20-1 TGCAGTGCTCGGGGAGGAATCTTGAACACTGAAGCTTTCTTT CSARGGILNTEAFF
TRBJ2-7 many . TRBV7-2 TGTGCCAGCAGCTTACTGGCTACCGGCTACGAGCAGTACTTC CASSLLATGYEQYF
TRBJ1-6 . . TRBV5-6 TGTGCCAGCAGCATTTCGGGGCCCCCCGGCCCCCTCCACTTT CASSISGPPGPLHF
TRBJ1-1 many . TRBV10-3 TGTGCCATCAGTGAACAGGGAACTGAAGCTTTCTTT CAISEQGTEAFF
TRBJ2-1 few TRBD2 TRBV7-9 TGTGCCAGCAGTCCTAGCGGGAGGGGTAATGAGCAGTTCTTC CASSPSGRGNEQFF
TRBJ2-1 many . TRBV12-3/TRBV12-4 TGTGCCAGCAGAACAACGGGCAGCTCCTACAATGAGCAGTTCTTC CASRTTGSSYNEQFF
TRBJ2-1 many TRBD2 TRBV10-3 TGTGCCATCAGTTCTTACACTAGCGGATATTACAATGAGCAGTTCTTC CAISSYTSGYYNEQFF
TRBJ1-4 few . TRBV25-1 TGTGCCAGCAGTGGTTGGACATCGGGTAATGAAAAACTGTTTTTT CASSGWTSGNEKLFF
TRBJ2-2 many . TRBV18 TGTGCCAGCTCACCATGGGGAACCGGGGAGCTGTTTTTT CASSPWGTGELFF
TRBJ1-5 few . TRBV19 TGTGCCAGTAGTATTCTCGGCGGGAAGACCAATCAGCCCCAGCATTTT CASSILGGKTNQPQHF
TRBJ2-7 few TRBD2 TRBV6-1 TGTGCCAGCAGCCCCCGGAGCGGGGAGACCTACGAGCAGTACTTC CASSPRSGETYEQYF
TRBJ1-6 . . TRBV28 TGTGCCAGCAGTCCGCCGGTTGTTGGCTCACCCCTCCACTTT CASSPPVVGSPLHF
TRBJ2-1 many . TRBV6-1 TGTGCCAGCAGCCCCCAGGGATTTTACAATGAGCAGTTCTTC CASSPQGFYNEQFF